This T cell receptor beta chain was sequenced for a study of neurological immune-mediated disorders (dated by TCRdb to about 2019). Study-wide context: Peripheral blood TCR-beta repertoires from HTLV-I-associated myelopathy (HAM/TSP) patients, multiple sclerosis patients and healthy controls were compared by UMI-based sequencing. The 106 TCR-beta libraries included longitudinal samples, technical triplicates and paired sorted CD4+ and CD8+ T-cell subsets alongside PBMC samples. Of the roughly 68 subjects in the cohort, about 14 were HAM/TSP patients, some 35 were multiple sclerosis patients, and approximately 20 were healthy controls. The paper as a whole reports these results and caveats: No identical CDR3 amino acid sequences were shared among expanded clones across subjects, suggesting private TCR-beta repertoires in all groups. TCR clonal expansion was highest in HAM/TSP patients and lowest in MS patients, with MS patients falling below even healthy controls.

Healthy controls were blood bank volunteers in Maryland, USA. For the unsorted PBMC libraries, 2 million PBMCs were stored in RNAlater at -80 degrees C until RNA extraction and were used to generate the libraries. Peripheral blood was subjected to Ficoll-Hypaque density gradient centrifugation to isolate PBMCs, which were then cryopreserved in liquid nitrogen. To synthesize cDNA, template-switch 5'RACE was performed with a primer carrying a 10-nucleotide random unique molecular identifier so that each TCR transcript was tagged. Every sequencing run covered 15-18 subjects and yielded more than 170 million TCR-beta sequences. Total RNA was extracted with the RNeasy kit. The KAPA Real-time Library Amplification kit was used to amplify TCR-beta VDJ regions with primers targeting the TCR constant region and the 5'RACE anchor. Sample indexes and Illumina adaptors were added in a first PCR, and a second PCR then increased library yield. After Ampure bead purification, the TCR product of roughly 650 bp was size-selected on a 2% E-gel SizeSelection system. Before pooling, library quality was assessed on a Bioanalyzer, concentration was determined with Qubit, and library quantification was performed with the Kapa Library Quantification kit. An Illumina HiSeq 2500 sequenced the libraries paired-end 2 x 150 bp. To increase sequence diversity, 25-30% phiX was spiked into each library pool. The source study handled its data this way. The quality-filtered reads were processed with the UMI-based MiGEC pipeline, whose error correction step removed more than 85% of the raw TCR sequences. VDJ genes were aligned to IMGT germline references, and clonotypes were defined by unique CDR3 amino acid sequence plus V-J genes. Clonal expansion, Shannon diversity and CDR3 relatedness (CalcPairwiseDistances, ClusterSamples) were evaluated with VDJtools, and phylogenetic trees were built with CLCbio workbench. Using coefficient-of-variation modelling across technical triplicates, the study counted a clone as expanded if it had at least 8 unique UMIs. TCRdb took the public reads, trimmed them with fastp at Q25, ran MiXCR for clone calling and kept in-frame beta chains. Each CDR3 protein gets just one entry, which takes the most common genes and DNA from the rows behind it. The V and J calls reflect TCRdb's pipeline rather than the authors' work. Here the sample has approximately 87,000 distinct CDR3 sequences; approximately 14% occur a single time. The ten largest clones add up to under 7% of the sample.

Details on this clonotype: Its recognized antigen is unknown. At one end, the junction sequence differs from germline, possibly due to a read error.

According to the germline V gene (reference sequence), CDR1 reads DFQATT and CDR2 reads SNEGSKA. Inclusive of the bounding cysteine and phenylalanine, the CDR3 is 13 residues long. The entry retains the CDR3 DNA only, 39 bases that are in frame from base 1. The sample comprised PBMCs. The receptor was isolated from a woman aged 45-65 years in good health. The V and J genes are TRBV20-1 and TRBJ1-1, and TRBD1 aligns with 8 junction nucleotides. CDR3 loop: CSTSGQAGTESFF. The sequenced DNA is TGCAGCACCTCGGGACAGGCCGGGACTGAATCTTTCTTT.